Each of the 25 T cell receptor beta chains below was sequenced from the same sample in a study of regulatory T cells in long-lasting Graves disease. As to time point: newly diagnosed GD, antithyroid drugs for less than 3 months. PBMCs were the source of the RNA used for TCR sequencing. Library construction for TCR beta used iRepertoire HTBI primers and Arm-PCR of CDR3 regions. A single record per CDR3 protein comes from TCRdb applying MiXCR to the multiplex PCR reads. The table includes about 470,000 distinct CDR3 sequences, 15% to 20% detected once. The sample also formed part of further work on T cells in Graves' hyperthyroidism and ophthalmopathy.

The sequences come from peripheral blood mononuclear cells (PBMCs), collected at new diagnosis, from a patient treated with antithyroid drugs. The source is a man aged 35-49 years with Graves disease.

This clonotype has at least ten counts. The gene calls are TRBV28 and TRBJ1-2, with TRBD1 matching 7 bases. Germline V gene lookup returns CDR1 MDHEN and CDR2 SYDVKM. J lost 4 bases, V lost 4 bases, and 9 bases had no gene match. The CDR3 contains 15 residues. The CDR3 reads CASSWGGTAFYGYTF. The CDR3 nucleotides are TGTGCCAGCAGTTGGGGTGGGACAGCTTTCTATGGCTACACCTTC.

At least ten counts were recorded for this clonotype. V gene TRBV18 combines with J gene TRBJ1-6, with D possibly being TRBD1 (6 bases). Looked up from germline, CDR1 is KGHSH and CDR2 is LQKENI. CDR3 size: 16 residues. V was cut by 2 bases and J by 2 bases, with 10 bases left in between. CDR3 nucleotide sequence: TGTGCCAGCTCACCATTGGACAGTCCCTATAATTCACCCCTCCACTTT. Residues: CASSPLDSPYNSPLHF. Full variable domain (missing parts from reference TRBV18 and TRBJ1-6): NAGVMQNPRHLVRRRGQEARLRCSPMKGHSHVYWYRQLPEEGLKFMVYLQKENIIDESGMPKERFSAEFPKEGPSILRIQQVVRGDSAAYFCASSPLDSPYNSPLHFGNGTRLTVT.

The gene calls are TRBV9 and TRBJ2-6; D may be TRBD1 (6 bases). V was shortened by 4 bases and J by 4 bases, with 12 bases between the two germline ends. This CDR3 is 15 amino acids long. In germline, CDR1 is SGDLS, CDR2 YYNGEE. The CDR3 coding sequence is TGTGCCAGCAGCATCACAGGGTTCGGGGCCAACGTCCTGACTTTC. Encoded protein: CASSITGFGANVLTF. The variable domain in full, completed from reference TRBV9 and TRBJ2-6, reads DSGVTQTPKHLITATGQRVTLRCSPRSGDLSVYWYQQSLDQGLQFLIQYYNGEERAKGNILERFSAQQFPDLHSELNLSSLELGDSALYFCASSITGFGANVLTFGAGSRLTVL.

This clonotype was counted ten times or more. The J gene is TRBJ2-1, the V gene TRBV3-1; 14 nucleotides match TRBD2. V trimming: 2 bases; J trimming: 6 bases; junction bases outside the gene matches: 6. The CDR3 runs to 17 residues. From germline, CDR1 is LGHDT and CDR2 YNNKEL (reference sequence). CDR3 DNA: TGTGCCAGCAGCCAATACCTCGGACTAGCGGGAGGCAATGAGCAGTTCTTC. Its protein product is CASSQYLGLAGGNEQFF.

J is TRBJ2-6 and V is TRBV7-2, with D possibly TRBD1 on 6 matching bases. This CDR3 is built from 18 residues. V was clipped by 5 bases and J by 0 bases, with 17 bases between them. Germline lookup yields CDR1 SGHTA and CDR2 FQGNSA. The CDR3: CASSRQPQGSSGANVLTF. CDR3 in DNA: TGTGCCAGCAGCCGACAACCACAGGGTAGCTCTGGGGCCAACGTCCTGACTTTC.

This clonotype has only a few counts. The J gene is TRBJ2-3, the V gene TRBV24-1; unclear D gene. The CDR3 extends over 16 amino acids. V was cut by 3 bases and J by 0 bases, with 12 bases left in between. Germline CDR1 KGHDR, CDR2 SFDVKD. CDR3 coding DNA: TGTGCCACCAGTGATCCAGGTGGGATTAGCACAGATACGCAGTATTTT. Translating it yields CATSDPGGISTDTQYF.

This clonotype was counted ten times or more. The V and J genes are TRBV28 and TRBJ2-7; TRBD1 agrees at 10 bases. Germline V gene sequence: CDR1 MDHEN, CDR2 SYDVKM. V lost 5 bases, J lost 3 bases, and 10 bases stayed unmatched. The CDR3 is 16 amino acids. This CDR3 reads CASSPRFRTGGYEQYF. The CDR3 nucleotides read TGTGCCAGCAGTCCTCGGTTCCGGACAGGGGGCTACGAGCAGTACTTC. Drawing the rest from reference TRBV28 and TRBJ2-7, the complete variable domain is DVKVTQSSRYLVKRTGEKVFLECVQDMDHENMFWYRQDPGLGLRLIYFSYDVKMKEKGDIPEGYSVSREKKERFSLILESASTNQTSMYLCASSPRFRTGGYEQYFGPGTRLTVT.

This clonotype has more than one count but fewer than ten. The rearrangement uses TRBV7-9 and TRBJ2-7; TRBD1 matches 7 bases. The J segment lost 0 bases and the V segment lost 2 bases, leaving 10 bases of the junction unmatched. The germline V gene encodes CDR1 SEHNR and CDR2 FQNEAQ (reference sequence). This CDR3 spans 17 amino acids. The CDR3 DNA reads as TGTGCCAGCAGCTTAAACAGGGGTCTGACCTCCTCCTACGAGCAGTACTTC. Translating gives CASSLNRGLTSSYEQYF.

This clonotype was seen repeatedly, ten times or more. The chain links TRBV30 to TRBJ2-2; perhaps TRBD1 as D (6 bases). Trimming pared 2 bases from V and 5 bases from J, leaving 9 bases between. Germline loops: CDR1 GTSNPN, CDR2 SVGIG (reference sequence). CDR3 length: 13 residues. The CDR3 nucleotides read TGTGCCTGGAGTACAGGGCGAACCGGGGAGCTGTTTTTT. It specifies CAWSTGRTGELFF.

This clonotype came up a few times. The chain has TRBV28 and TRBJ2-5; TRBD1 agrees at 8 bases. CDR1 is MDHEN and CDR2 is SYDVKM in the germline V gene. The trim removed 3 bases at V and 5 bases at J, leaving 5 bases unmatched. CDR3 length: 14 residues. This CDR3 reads CASSFRTGPETQYF. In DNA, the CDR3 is TGTGCCAGCAGTTTCCGGACAGGGCCGGAGACCCAGTACTTC.

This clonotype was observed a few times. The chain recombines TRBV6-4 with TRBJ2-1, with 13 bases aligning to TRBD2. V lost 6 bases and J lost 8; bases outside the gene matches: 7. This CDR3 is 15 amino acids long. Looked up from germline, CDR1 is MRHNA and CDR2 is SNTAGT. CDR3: CASSGLAGVRDEQFF. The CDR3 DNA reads TGTGCCAGCAGCGGACTAGCGGGAGTCAGGGATGAGCAGTTCTTC.

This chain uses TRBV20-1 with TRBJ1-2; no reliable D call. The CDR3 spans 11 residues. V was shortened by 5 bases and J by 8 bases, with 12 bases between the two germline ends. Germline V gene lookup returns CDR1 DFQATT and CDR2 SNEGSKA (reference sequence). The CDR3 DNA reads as TGCAGTGCTGGTATAATAAGGGGCTACACCTTC. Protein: CSAGIIRGYTF.

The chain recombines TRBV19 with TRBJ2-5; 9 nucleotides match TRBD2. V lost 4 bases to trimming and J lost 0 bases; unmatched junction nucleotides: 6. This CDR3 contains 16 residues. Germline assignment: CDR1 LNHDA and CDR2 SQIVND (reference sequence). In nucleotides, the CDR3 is TGTGCCAGTAGTACTACTAGCGGGTCGTACCAAGAGACCCAGTACTTC. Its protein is CASSTTSGSYQETQYF.

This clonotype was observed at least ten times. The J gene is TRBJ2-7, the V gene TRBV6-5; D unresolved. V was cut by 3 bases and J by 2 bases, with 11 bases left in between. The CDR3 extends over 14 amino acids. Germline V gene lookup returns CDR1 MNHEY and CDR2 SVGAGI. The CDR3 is CASSYSQATYEQYF. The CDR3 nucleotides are TGTGCCAGCAGTTATAGTCAGGCGACCTACGAGCAGTACTTC.

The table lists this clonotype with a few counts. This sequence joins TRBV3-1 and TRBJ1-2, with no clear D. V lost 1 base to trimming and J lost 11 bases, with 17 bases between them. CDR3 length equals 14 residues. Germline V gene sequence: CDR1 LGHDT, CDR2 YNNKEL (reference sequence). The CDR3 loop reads CASSQVGGEIWYTF. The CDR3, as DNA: TGTGCCAGCAGCCAAGTCGGTGGGGAGATCTGGTACACCTTC.

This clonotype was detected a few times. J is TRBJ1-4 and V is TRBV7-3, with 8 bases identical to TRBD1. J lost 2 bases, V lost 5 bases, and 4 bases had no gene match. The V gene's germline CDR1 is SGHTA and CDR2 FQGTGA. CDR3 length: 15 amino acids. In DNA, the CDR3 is TGTGCCAGCAGCGCGACAGGGGCCACTAATGAAAAACTGTTTTTT. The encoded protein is CASSATGATNEKLFF.

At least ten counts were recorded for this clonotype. CDR3 DNA sequence: TGTGCCAGCAGCTTAGTGGGCGGGAGTAGCGGCAATGAGCAGTTCTTC. It yields the protein CASSLVGGSSGNEQFF. The chain carries TRBV7-3 and TRBJ2-1, with TRBD2 matching over 7 bases. The CDR3 totals 16 residues. Germline loops: CDR1 SGHTA, CDR2 FQGTGA. The junction had 10 bases not matched to a gene; V was cut back by 2 bases and J by 6 bases.

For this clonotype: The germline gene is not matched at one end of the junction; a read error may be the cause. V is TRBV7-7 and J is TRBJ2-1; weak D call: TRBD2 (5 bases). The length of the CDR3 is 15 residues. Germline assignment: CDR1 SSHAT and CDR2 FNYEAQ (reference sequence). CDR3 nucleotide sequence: TGTGCTAGCAACTTAACTAGTTCCTCCTACAATGAGCAGTTCTTC. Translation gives CASNLTSSSYNEQFF.

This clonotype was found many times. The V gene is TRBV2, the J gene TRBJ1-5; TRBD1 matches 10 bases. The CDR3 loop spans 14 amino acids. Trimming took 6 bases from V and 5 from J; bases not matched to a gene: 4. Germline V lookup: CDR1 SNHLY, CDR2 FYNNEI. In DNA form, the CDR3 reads TGTGCCAGCAGGGCGACAGGGGGCCATCAGCCCCAGCATTTT. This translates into CASRATGGHQPQHF.

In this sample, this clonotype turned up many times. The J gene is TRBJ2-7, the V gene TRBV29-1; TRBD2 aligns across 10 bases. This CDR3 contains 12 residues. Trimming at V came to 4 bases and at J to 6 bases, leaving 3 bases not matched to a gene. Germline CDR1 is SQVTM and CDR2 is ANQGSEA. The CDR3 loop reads CSVASGSGEQYF. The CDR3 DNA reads TGCAGCGTTGCTAGCGGGAGTGGCGAGCAGTACTTC.

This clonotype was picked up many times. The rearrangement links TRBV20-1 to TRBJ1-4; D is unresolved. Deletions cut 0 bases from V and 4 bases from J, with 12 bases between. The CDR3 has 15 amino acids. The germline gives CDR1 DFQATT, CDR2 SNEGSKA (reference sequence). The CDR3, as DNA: TGCAGTGCTAGAGATCGAAATAGGTTTAATGAAAAACTGTTTTTT. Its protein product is CSARDRNRFNEKLFF.

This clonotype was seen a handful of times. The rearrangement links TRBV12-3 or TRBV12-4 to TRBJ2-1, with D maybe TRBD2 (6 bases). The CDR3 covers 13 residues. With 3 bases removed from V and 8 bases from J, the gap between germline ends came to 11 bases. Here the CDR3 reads CASSFGGIDEQFF. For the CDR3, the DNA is TGTGCCAGCAGTTTCGGGGGAATCGATGAGCAGTTCTTC.

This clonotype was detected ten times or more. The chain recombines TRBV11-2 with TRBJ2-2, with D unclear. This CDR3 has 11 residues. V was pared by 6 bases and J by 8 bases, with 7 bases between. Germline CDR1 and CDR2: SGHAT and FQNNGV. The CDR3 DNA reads TGTGCCAGCAGTGGATTGGGGGAGCTGTTTTTT. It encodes CASSGLGELFF.

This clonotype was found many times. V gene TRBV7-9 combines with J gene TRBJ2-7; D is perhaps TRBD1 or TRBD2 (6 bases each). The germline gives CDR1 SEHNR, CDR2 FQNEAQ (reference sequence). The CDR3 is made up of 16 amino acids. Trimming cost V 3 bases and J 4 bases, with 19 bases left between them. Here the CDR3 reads CASSLGGQIYGYEQYF. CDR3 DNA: TGTGCCAGCAGCTTGGGAGGACAGATATACGGATACGAGCAGTACTTC. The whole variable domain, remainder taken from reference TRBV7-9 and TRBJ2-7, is DTGVSQNPRHKITKRGQNVTFRCDPISEHNRLYWYRQTLGQGPEFLTYFQNEAQLEKSRLLSDRFSAERPKGSFSTLEIQRTEQGDSAMYLCASSLGGQIYGYEQYFGPGTRLTVT.

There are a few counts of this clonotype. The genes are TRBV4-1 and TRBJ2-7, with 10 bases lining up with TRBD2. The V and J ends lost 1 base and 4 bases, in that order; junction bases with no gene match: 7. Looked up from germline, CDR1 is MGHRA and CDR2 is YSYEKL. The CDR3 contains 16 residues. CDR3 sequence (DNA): TGCGCCAGCAGCCAAGGCCTAGCGGGAGTGGAGTACGAGCAGTACTTC. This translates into CASSQGLAGVEYEQYF.